What follows are 30 T cell receptor beta chains derived from one specimen sequenced in a study of OX40 agonist ivuxolimab in advanced cancers. The protocol was immunoSEQ multiplex PCR, while the TCRdb copy is restricted to in-frame clones and leaves out a portion. The sample records some 68,000 clones, around 89% being singletons. The specimen was CD4+ or CD8+ T cells sorted from blood, collected in a trial of the OX40 agonist ivuxolimab. Receptors originate from an adult with an advanced solid tumor such as melanoma, head and neck, liver or kidney cancer.

The V call is TRBV11-2, the J call TRBJ2-7, with 7 positions matching TRBD1. Looked up from germline, CDR1 is SGHAT and CDR2 is FQNNGV. There are 15 residues in the CDR3. V was pared by 3 bases and J by 3 bases, with 8 bases of the junction left unmatched. As DNA, the CDR3 is TGTGCCAGCAGCTTTGAAACAGGGGAGTTCTACGAGCAGTACTTC. This encodes CASSFETGEFYEQYF.

The V and J genes are TRBV2 and TRBJ2-6; possible D gene TRBD1, 6 bases. Per the germline V gene, CDR1 is SNHLY and CDR2 is FYNNEI. The CDR3 has 14 residues. The germline V and J ends were trimmed by 5 bases and 1 base, with 6 bases remaining between them. The CDR3 loop reads CASSTGSGANVLTF. CDR3 nucleotide sequence: TGTGCCAGCAGTACAGGGTCTGGGGCCAACGTCCTGACTTTC.

V usage is TRBV18 and J usage is TRBJ2-1, with 9 bases identical to TRBD2. The CDR3 totals 14 residues. J gave up 8 bases and V 5 bases, and 7 bases lay outside the gene matches. The germline V gene has CDR1 KGHSH and CDR2 LQKENI. CDR3 nucleotides: TGTGCCAGCTCAGAGGTAGCGGGAGTTTATGAGCAGTTCTTC. Encoded protein: CASSEVAGVYEQFF.

This chain connects TRBV10-3 to TRBJ1-2; 8 positions match TRBD1. Germline V gene data show CDR1 as ENHRY and CDR2 as SYGVKD. CDR3 length equals 12 residues. The V gene end was trimmed by 11 bases and the J gene end by 2 bases; junction bases not matched to a gene: 4. In DNA, the CDR3 is TGTGCCGCCCGGACAGGGAACTATGGCTACACCTTC. It is translated as CAARTGNYGYTF.

The chain couples TRBV2 to TRBJ2-5; TRBD2 matches 10 bases. J lost 5 bases, V lost 7 bases, and 7 bases had no gene match. In germline, CDR1 is SNHLY, CDR2 FYNNEI. This CDR3 region has 14 residues. CDR3 in DNA: TGTGCCAGCATCCCGGGACTAGCGAGGGAGACCCAGTACTTC. Translating gives CASIPGLARETQYF.

The chain recombines TRBV20-1 with TRBJ2-5; D is undetermined. Deletions cut 1 base from V and 4 bases from J, with 4 bases between. The germline CDR1 and CDR2 sequences are DFQATT and SNEGSKA (reference sequence). The length of the CDR3 is 11 residues. CDR3 loop: CSARVAETQYF. The CDR3 DNA follows: TGCAGTGCTAGAGTAGCAGAGACCCAGTACTTC.

V is TRBV7-9 and J is TRBJ1-1; D not certain. The CDR3 contains 14 residues. Trimming left V 2 bases short and J 4 bases short, with 11 bases between. Germline values: CDR1 SEHNR, CDR2 FQNEAQ (reference sequence). CDR3 nucleotide sequence: TGTGCCAGCAGCTTACTGGGTGCAGGCACTGAAGCTTTCTTT. Encoded protein: CASSLLGAGTEAFF.

The rearrangement joins TRBV29-1 to TRBJ1-5; 7 nucleotides align to TRBD1. CDR1 is SQVTM and CDR2 is ANQGSEA in the germline V gene. V was clipped by 6 bases and J by 5 bases; unmatched bases: 13. The CDR3 extends over 15 amino acids. CDR3 DNA sequence: TGCAGCGTCGCATCCCAGGGGGGCCCGGATCAGCCCCAGCATTTT. Residues: CSVASQGGPDQPQHF.

This clone appeared once. The chain carries TRBV5-1 and TRBJ2-7; possibly TRBD1 for D (5 bases). In germline, CDR1 is SGHRS, CDR2 YFSETQ. V lost 0 bases to trimming and J lost 3 bases, with 10 bases between them. This CDR3 is 14 amino acids long. CDR3 loop: CASSLADSGYEQYF. The CDR3 DNA is TGCGCCAGCAGCTTGGCCGACAGTGGCTACGAGCAGTACTTC.

The chain combines TRBV10-3 with TRBJ2-3; 9 bases line up with TRBD1. The CDR3 runs to 13 residues. CDR1 is ENHRY and CDR2 is SYGVKD in the germline V gene. V lost 10 bases to trimming and J lost 3 bases; unmatched junction nucleotides: 5. The CDR3 DNA sequence: TGTGCCACCGTACAGGGGGCAACAGATACGCAGTATTTT. This gives the protein CATVQGATDTQYF.

This chain connects TRBV28 to TRBJ2-1; the D call may be TRBD1 or TRBD2 (5 bases each). Germline V gene sequence: CDR1 MDHEN, CDR2 SYDVKM. The V end lost 4 bases, the J end lost 5 bases, and 18 bases lay between the germline ends. The CDR3 length is 16 residues. CDR3 nucleotide sequence: TGTGCCAGCAGTTATGGAGGCGGGTGGGGGAACAATGAGCAGTTCTTC. It translates to CASSYGGGWGNNEQFF.

This clone appeared a few times. This sequence joins TRBV10-3 and TRBJ2-3; no definite D call. This CDR3 is built from 13 residues. The V gene's germline CDR1 is ENHRY and CDR2 SYGVKD. V was pared by 4 bases and J by 1 base, with 6 bases between. CDR3 in amino acids: CAISVGGTDTQYF. The CDR3 DNA is TGTGCCATCAGTGTTGGGGGCACAGATACGCAGTATTTT.

V is TRBV30 and J is TRBJ1-5; a possible D gene is TRBD1 (5 bases). Germline values: CDR1 GTSNPN, CDR2 SVGIG (reference sequence). V was cut by 3 bases and J by 6 bases, with 12 bases left in between. The CDR3 is made up of 13 amino acids. In DNA, the CDR3 is TGTGCCTGGAGCAAGGGGACCGGTCAGCCCCAGCATTTT. The encoded protein is CAWSKGTGQPQHF.

The rearrangement links TRBV7-2 to TRBJ2-3; 7 nucleotides align to TRBD1. Germline V gene data show CDR1 as SGHTA and CDR2 as FQGNSA. This CDR3 spans 16 amino acids. V was pared by 5 bases and J by 1 base, with 9 bases of the junction left unmatched. The CDR3 bases are TGTGCCAGCAGCCTACGATTACAGGGGCGCACAGATACGCAGTATTTT. This encodes CASSLRLQGRTDTQYF.

The J gene is TRBJ1-1, the V gene TRBV10-1, with 7 bases that match TRBD1. The CDR3 sequence is 13 residues long. Losses at the gene ends were 8 bases for V and 4 bases for J; bases not matched to a gene: 7. Per germline, CDR1 WNHNN and CDR2 SYGVQD (reference sequence). The CDR3 nucleotides are TGCGCCAGCCAAGGGACAGCGGGCACTGAAGCTTTCTTT. This codes for CASQGTAGTEAFF.

This chain uses TRBV18 with TRBJ2-5; D not resolved. With 3 bases removed from V and 1 base from J, the gap between germline ends came to 9 bases. Germline loops: CDR1 KGHSH, CDR2 LQKENI. CDR3 size: 14 residues. Written as DNA, the CDR3 is TGTGCCAGCTCACCCCAGAGAACCCAAGAGACCCAGTACTTC. The encoded protein is CASSPQRTQETQYF.

The chain uses TRBV6-6 and TRBJ2-7, with D uncertain. This CDR3 has 14 residues. The V gene's germline CDR1 is MNHNY and CDR2 SVGAGI (reference sequence). Trimming removed 3 bases at V and 3 bases at J, with 12 bases between. For the CDR3, the DNA is TGTGCCAGCAGTTATTTGTTCGAAAGCTACGAGCAGTACTTC. This encodes CASSYLFESYEQYF.

This sequence joins TRBV7-6 and TRBJ2-5; D possibly corresponds to TRBD2 (5 bases). The J call is in doubt because the DNA end fits TRBJ2-7 better. CDR1 is SGHVS, CDR2 FNYEAQ, per germline. The CDR3 loop spans 13 amino acids. CDR3 sequence reads: CASSFGLTYEQYF. The DNA for the CDR3 is TGTGCCAGCAGCTTCGGACTGACCTACGAGCAGTACTTC.

This chain joins TRBV19 and TRBJ2-3; perhaps D is TRBD1 or TRBD2 (6 bases each). The germline V and J ends were trimmed by 7 bases and 9 bases, with 11 bases remaining between them. Germline V CDR1 and CDR2: LNHDA, SQIVND (reference sequence). The CDR3 length is 11 residues. Written as DNA, the CDR3 is TGTGCCAGTAACAAGGGGGGCACGCAGTATTTT. It is translated as CASNKGGTQYF.

The chain recombines TRBV29-1 with TRBJ1-1; D ambiguous. CDR3 length: 11 residues. Germline CDR1 and CDR2: SQVTM and ANQGSEA. V shed 0 bases and J shed 4 bases, with 3 bases lying between them. The CDR3 nucleotides read TGCAGCGTTGAAGACGGCACTGAAGCTTTCTTT. Encoded protein: CSVEDGTEAFF.

The chain combines TRBV5-1 with TRBJ1-1; D not resolved. CDR3 length: 13 residues. Germline V lookup: CDR1 SGHRS, CDR2 YFSETQ. Trimming stripped 0 bases from V and 4 bases from J, with 7 bases between. The chain's CDR3 is CASSLDRRTEAFF. CDR3 sequence (DNA): TGCGCCAGCAGCTTGGACCGACGCACTGAAGCTTTCTTT.

The chain couples TRBV4-2 to TRBJ2-5, with 11 bases identical to TRBD2. Losses at the gene ends were 0 bases for V and 5 bases for J; bases not matched to a gene: 14. Germline V CDR1 and CDR2: LGHNA, YNFKEQ. The CDR3 consists of 19 residues. CDR3 sequence: CASSQERASGGPPRETQYF. As DNA, the CDR3 is TGTGCCAGCAGCCAAGAGCGGGCTAGCGGGGGGCCACCTCGGGAGACCCAGTACTTC.

In DNA form, the CDR3 reads TGTGCCAGCTCACCTGACCATACGCAGTATTTT. It codes for CASSPDHTQYF. V usage is TRBV18 and J usage is TRBJ2-3, with D uncertain. CDR1 and CDR2 from the germline V gene are KGHSH and LQKENI. With 3 bases removed from V and 7 bases from J, the gap between germline ends came to 5 bases. The CDR3 is 11 residues long.

The J gene is TRBJ1-5, the V gene TRBV19; D might be TRBD1 (5 bases). The CDR3 contains 15 residues. The ends were cut back, 0 bases at V and 11 bases at J, with 17 bases in the middle. Germline-derived CDR1 and CDR2 are LNHDA and SQIVND (reference sequence). CDR3 nucleotides: TGTGCCAGTAGTATAGACGGGACCACTAGAGTGGCCCAGCATTTT. Its protein is CASSIDGTTRVAQHF.

The V gene is TRBV4-3, the J gene TRBJ2-7; 9 bases are shared with TRBD1. CDR1 and CDR2 (germline): LGHNA, YSLEER. V gave up 4 bases and J gave up 3 bases; unmatched junction bases: 13. The CDR3 contains 17 residues. The CDR3 spells CASSRMISGQGYYEQYF. CDR3 nucleotide sequence: TGCGCCAGCAGCCGGATGATTTCGGGACAGGGCTACTACGAGCAGTACTTC.

The chain couples TRBV6-1 to TRBJ2-7; D ambiguous. Germline CDR1 is MNHNS and CDR2 is SASEGT. The V end was cut by 5 bases, the J end by 3 bases, with 8 bases between. This CDR3 comprises 12 residues. CDR3 in amino acids: CASSLGYYEQYF. CDR3 in DNA: TGTGCCAGCAGTTTGGGTTACTACGAGCAGTACTTC.

J is TRBJ2-3 and V is TRBV7-9; TRBD1 is a possible D gene (6 bases). The ends were cut back, 6 bases at V and 8 bases at J, with 24 bases in the middle. Germline lookup yields CDR1 SEHNR and CDR2 FQNEAQ (reference sequence). The CDR3 has 16 amino acids. The CDR3 region is CASSIESWGPAGTQYF. The CDR3 coding sequence is TGTGCCAGCAGTATCGAATCCTGGGGGCCGGCGGGTACGCAGTATTTT.

This clone appeared once. The chain carries TRBV6-5 and TRBJ2-1, with D perhaps matching TRBD1 (6 bases). The CDR3 loop spans 14 amino acids. Trimming left V 6 bases short and J 6 bases short, with 15 bases between. CDR1 and CDR2 from the germline V gene are MNHEY and SVGAGI. The CDR3 here is CASRKQGGGNEQFF. CDR3 sequence (DNA): TGTGCCAGCAGAAAACAGGGTGGTGGCAATGAGCAGTTCTTC.

CDR3 sequence: CASSFFITTEAFF. DNA for the CDR3: TGTGCCAGCAGCTTTTTCATAACCACTGAAGCTTTCTTT. The chain uses TRBV11-3 and TRBJ1-1; D unresolved. V lost 3 bases and J lost 4, with 9 bases in between. This CDR3 spans 13 amino acids. CDR1 and CDR2 from the germline V gene are SGHNT and YENEEA. Based on the CDR3 plus reference TRBV11-3 and TRBJ1-1, the full variable domain is EAGVVQSPRYKIIEKKQPVAFWCNPISGHNTLYWYLQNLGQGPELLIRYENEEAVDDSQLPKDRFSAERLKGVDSTLKIQPAELGDSAVYLCASSFFITTEAFFGQGTRLTVV.

The CDR3 loop reads CASSLVGGINSPLHF. In DNA, the CDR3 is TGTGCCAGCAGCTTAGTGGGGGGCATCAATTCACCCCTCCACTTT. The rearrangement joins TRBV7-2 to TRBJ1-6; TRBD1 is a possible D gene (6 bases). The germline V gene has CDR1 SGHTA and CDR2 FQGNSA. CDR3 size: 15 residues. The germline V and J ends were trimmed by 1 base and 7 bases, with 11 bases remaining between them.